This TCR beta chain stems from a study of cytomegalovirus exposure and HLA in healthy donors. Study-level results: The classifier, whose performance was assessed in both the original and validation cohorts, reportedly diagnosed cytomegalovirus status with high specificity and sensitivity. Some V segments, TRBV6-2 and TRBV6-3 among them, were indistinguishable and were therefore excluded.

As for this clone: Its cognate antigen is unknown.

PCR used 60 Vbeta primers and 13 Jbeta primers. Assay used: immunoSEQ multiplex PCR; TCRdb lists only in-frame clones, some missing. The sample contains approximately 160,000 clones, approximately 88% of which appear only once. The CDR3 has 13 amino acids. V was trimmed by 2 bases and J by 4 bases, leaving 10 bases between them. Germline V CDR1 and CDR2: SQVTM, ANQGSEA. This TCR was sampled from a boy aged 2 to 10 in good health and CMV-seronegative. V and J are TRBV29-1 and TRBJ2-3; a weak D match, TRBD1 (6 bases). The sample comprised PBMCs. CDR3 bases: TGCAGCGTTGAAAAGTCAGGGGCAGATACGCAGTATTTT. Translating gives CSVEKSGADTQYF.